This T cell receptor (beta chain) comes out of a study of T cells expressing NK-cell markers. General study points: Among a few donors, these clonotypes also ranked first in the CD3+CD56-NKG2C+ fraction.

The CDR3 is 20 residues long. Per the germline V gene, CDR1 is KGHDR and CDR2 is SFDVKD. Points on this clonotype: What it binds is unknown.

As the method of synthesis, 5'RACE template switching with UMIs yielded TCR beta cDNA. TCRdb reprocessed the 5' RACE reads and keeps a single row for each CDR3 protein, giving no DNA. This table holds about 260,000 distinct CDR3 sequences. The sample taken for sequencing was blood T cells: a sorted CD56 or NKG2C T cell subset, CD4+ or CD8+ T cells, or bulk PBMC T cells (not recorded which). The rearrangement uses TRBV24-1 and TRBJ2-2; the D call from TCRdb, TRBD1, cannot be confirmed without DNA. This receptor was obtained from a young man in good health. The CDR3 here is CATSDFPPGSGPANTGELFF.